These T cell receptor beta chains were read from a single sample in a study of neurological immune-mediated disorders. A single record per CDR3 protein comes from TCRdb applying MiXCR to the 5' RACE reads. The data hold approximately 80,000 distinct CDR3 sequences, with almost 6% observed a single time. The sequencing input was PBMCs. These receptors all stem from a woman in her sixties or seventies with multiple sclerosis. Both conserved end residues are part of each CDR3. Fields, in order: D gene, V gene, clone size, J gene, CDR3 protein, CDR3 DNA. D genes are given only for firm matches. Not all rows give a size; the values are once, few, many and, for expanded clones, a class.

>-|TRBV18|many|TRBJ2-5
CASSPNSPNQETQYF
TGTGCCAGCTCACCGAACAGCCCGAATCAAGAGACCCAGTACTTC
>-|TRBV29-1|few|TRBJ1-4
CSVLSSSNEKLFF
TGCAGCGTTCTAAGTAGCTCTAATGAAAAACTGTTTTTT
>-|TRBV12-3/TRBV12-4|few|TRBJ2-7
CASSNGMGGYEQYF
TGTGCCAGCAGTAACGGGATGGGGGGCTACGAGCAGTACTTC
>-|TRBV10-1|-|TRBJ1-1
CAGQRNTEAFF
TGCGCCGGGCAGAGGAACACTGAAGCTTTCTTT
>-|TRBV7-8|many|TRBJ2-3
CASSLQASTDTQYF
TGTGCCAGCAGCCTACAGGCTAGCACAGATACGCAGTATTTT
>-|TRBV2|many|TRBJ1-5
CASSPTRSLDGAQHF
TGTGCCAGCAGCCCTACTCGGTCTTTGGACGGAGCCCAGCATTTT
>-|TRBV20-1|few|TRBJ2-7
CSALDRTYYEQYF
TGCAGTGCTCTGGACAGAACCTACTACGAGCAGTACTTC
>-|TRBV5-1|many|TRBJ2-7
CASSPQGGYYEQYF
TGCGCCAGCAGCCCCCAGGGGGGGTACTACGAGCAGTACTTC
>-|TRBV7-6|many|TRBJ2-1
CASSLGWGRRRENSYNEQFF
TGTGCCAGCAGCTTAGGTTGGGGGAGGAGGAGGGAGAATTCCTACAATGAGCAGTTCTTC
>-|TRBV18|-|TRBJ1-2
CASSPLNGQGGNYGYTF
TGTGCCAGCTCACCTCTGAATGGACAAGGCGGGAACTATGGCTACACCTTC
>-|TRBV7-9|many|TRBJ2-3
CASSLSGYAQYF
TGTGCCAGCAGCTTGAGCGGATACGCGCAGTATTTT
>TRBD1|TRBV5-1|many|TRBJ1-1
CASHTPGTGNMAEAFF
TGCGCCAGCCATACTCCCGGGACAGGGAATATGGCTGAAGCTTTCTTT
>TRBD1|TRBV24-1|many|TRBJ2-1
CATSDLRGTGGYNEQFF
TGTGCCACCAGTGATTTGCGGGGGACAGGGGGGTACAATGAGCAGTTCTTC